These 28 T cell receptor beta chains share one sample of origin, sequenced in a study of identical twins. TCRdb re-analysed the 5' RACE reads in MiXCR, keeping a single row per CDR3 protein. The data show hundreds of thousands of distinct CDR3 sequences, with about 20% seen just once and 4% to 5.5% held by the top ten. The data were also submitted as part of a second study, on T cells expressing NK-cell markers.

Sample: PBMCs. The receptors here all came from a woman between 18 and 29 years old in good health.

This clonotype was detected a few times. The chain joins TRBV7-2 to TRBJ2-5; maybe TRBD2 (6 bases). V was clipped by 5 bases and J by 9 bases, with 19 bases between them. This CDR3 region has 14 residues. Per the germline V gene, CDR1 is SGHTA and CDR2 is FQGNSA. This CDR3 reads CASSPTRDSGPQYF. In DNA form, the CDR3 reads TGTGCCAGCAGCCCGACACGGGACTCCGGGCCCCAGTACTTC. The full variable domain, completed using reference TRBV7-2 and TRBJ2-5, is GAGVSQSPSNKVTEKGKDVELRCDPISGHTALYWYRQSLGQGLEFLIYFQGNSAPDKSGLPSDRFSAERTGGSVSTLTIQRTQQEDSAVYLCASSPTRDSGPQYFGPGTRLLVL.

The chain carries TRBV7-9 and TRBJ1-2, with 12 bases that match TRBD1. V was clipped by 6 bases and J by 6 bases; unmatched bases: 5. The CDR3 is 14 amino acids. CDR1 and CDR2 from the germline V gene are SEHNR and FQNEAQ (reference sequence). The CDR3 reads CASRTGTGGNGYTF. The CDR3 DNA reads TGTGCCAGCAGAACCGGGACAGGGGGCAATGGCTACACCTTC.

This sequence joins TRBV4-3 and TRBJ1-2; D is unresolved. With 1 base removed from V and 8 bases from J, the gap between germline ends came to 11 bases. The CDR3 contains 13 residues. Germline V gene sequence: CDR1 LGHNA, CDR2 YSLEER. CDR3 amino acids: CASSQVGRRGYTF. The DNA of the CDR3 is TGCGCCAGCAGCCAAGTAGGCCGGCGGGGCTACACCTTC.

This clonotype was counted a few times. The gene calls are TRBV11-2 and TRBJ1-5, with D unresolved. The CDR3 runs 13 residues. Trimming took 5 bases from V and 10 from J, leaving 15 bases between them. Germline assignment: CDR1 SGHAT and CDR2 FQNNGV. This chain's CDR3 is CASSLIMAAPQHF. CDR3 sequence (DNA): TGTGCCAGCAGCCTCATCATGGCCGCACCCCAGCATTTT. The full variable domain, with the rest looked up from reference TRBV11-2 and TRBJ1-5, is EAGVAQSPRYKIIEKRQSVAFWCNPISGHATLYWYQQILGQGPKLLIQFQNNGVVDDSQLPKDRFSAERLKGVDSTLKIQPAKLEDSAVYLCASSLIMAAPQHFGDGTRLSIL.

The chain joins TRBV4-3 to TRBJ2-5; TRBD2 aligns across 9 bases. Germline loops: CDR1 LGHNA, CDR2 YSLEER. V was clipped by 1 base and J by 5 bases; unmatched bases: 5. The length of the CDR3 is 15 residues. The CDR3 reads CASSQATSGRETQYF. The CDR3 coding sequence is TGCGCCAGCAGCCAAGCGACTAGCGGAAGGGAGACCCAGTACTTC.

This clonotype was counted at least ten times. V gene TRBV3-1 combines with J gene TRBJ1-3; the D is unclear. The CDR3 is 13 residues long. Trimming cost V 3 bases and J 4 bases, with 7 bases left between them. CDR1 and CDR2 (germline): LGHDT, YNNKEL (reference sequence). CDR3 sequence (DNA): TGTGCCAGCAGCCATGTCAGGGGAAACACCATATATTTT. Protein sequence: CASSHVRGNTIYF.

A few counts support this clonotype. The chain has TRBV12-3 or TRBV12-4 and TRBJ2-7; D is ambiguous. V lost 3 bases, J lost 2 bases, and 8 bases lay in between. This CDR3 is 13 amino acids long. CDR3 loop: CASSFWSTYEQYF. CDR3 sequence (DNA): TGTGCCAGCAGTTTTTGGTCGACCTACGAGCAGTACTTC.

This chain uses TRBV20-1 with TRBJ2-3, with TRBD2 matching over 8 bases. Germline CDR1 is DFQATT and CDR2 is SNEGSKA (reference sequence). Trimming removed 0 bases from V and 6 bases from J; junction bases left unmatched: 17. The CDR3 loop spans 18 amino acids. CDR3: CSARDSGSGRPSWDTQYF. The CDR3 DNA follows: TGCAGTGCTAGAGATTCGGGAAGCGGGAGACCTTCATGGGATACGCAGTATTTT.

The J gene is TRBJ2-1, the V gene TRBV4-1; 8 bases are shared with TRBD1. The V segment lost 8 bases and the J segment 6 bases; nucleotides outside the gene matches: 6. The germline gives CDR1 MGHRA, CDR2 YSYEKL. The length of the CDR3 is 13 residues. CDR3: CASDLTGANEQFF. The CDR3 DNA follows: TGCGCCAGCGACCTGACAGGGGCCAATGAGCAGTTCTTC.

In this sample, this clonotype turned up many times. V gene TRBV5-1 combines with J gene TRBJ2-2; 9 nucleotides line up with TRBD2. Germline V gene data show CDR1 as SGHRS and CDR2 as YFSETQ. The CDR3 length is 15 residues. V lost 7 bases and J lost 1; bases outside the gene matches: 5. In DNA form, the CDR3 reads TGCGCCAGCGCGGGAGGGCCCATGAACACCGGGGAGCTGTTTTTT. It yields the protein CASAGGPMNTGELFF.

This clonotype turned up a few times. The CDR3 bases are TGTGCCAGCAGCTTAAACCCGAGAATCTATGGCTACACCTTC. This encodes CASSLNPRIYGYTF. The chain uses TRBV7-2 and TRBJ1-2; D call uncertain. Germline V CDR1 and CDR2: SGHTA, FQGNSA. The V and J ends lost 2 bases and 4 bases respectively, with 11 bases between them. The CDR3 covers 14 residues.

This clonotype has more than one count but fewer than ten. This chain uses TRBV3-1 with TRBJ1-1; perhaps TRBD1 as D (6 bases). CDR3 length equals 13 residues. Trimming left V 7 bases short and J 6 bases short, with 15 bases between. Germline CDR1 and CDR2: LGHDT and YNNKEL (reference sequence). CDR3 residues: CASTQGRVPEAFF. CDR3 in DNA: TGTGCCAGCACCCAGGGGAGGGTCCCTGAAGCTTTCTTT.

The V gene is TRBV9, the J gene TRBJ2-1; D tentatively fits TRBD1 or TRBD2 (5 bases each). Trimming cost V 3 bases and J 3 bases, with 19 bases left between them. CDR1 is SGDLS and CDR2 is YYNGEE in the germline V gene. The CDR3 is 17 residues long. CDR3 coding DNA: TGTGCCAGCAGCGAGGGGACGACAATCATCCGCTACAATGAGCAGTTCTTC. This encodes CASSEGTTIIRYNEQFF.

This chain links TRBV7-2 with TRBJ2-7, with TRBD1 identical over 7 bases. The CDR3 totals 15 residues. From germline, CDR1 is SGHTA and CDR2 FQGNSA. The V segment lost 5 bases and the J segment 7 bases; nucleotides outside the gene matches: 14. CDR3 residues: CASSVGLTGAGEQYF. The CDR3, as DNA: TGTGCCAGCAGCGTAGGCCTTACAGGGGCTGGGGAGCAGTACTTC.

This sequence joins TRBV9 and TRBJ2-5; the D is unclear. V gave up 3 bases and J gave up 4 bases, with 13 bases separating them. Germline V gene sequence: CDR1 SGDLS, CDR2 YYNGEE. CDR3 length: 14 residues. CDR3 loop: CASSGTDQGETQYF. The CDR3 coding sequence is TGTGCCAGCAGCGGAACGGACCAAGGAGAGACCCAGTACTTC.

The rearrangement links TRBV7-3 to TRBJ2-3, with TRBD1 identical over 9 bases. Germline loops: CDR1 SGHTA, CDR2 FQGTGA. V lost 3 bases, J lost 3 bases, and 4 bases stayed unmatched. This CDR3 comprises 15 residues. DNA for the CDR3: TGTGCCAGCAGCTTCAACAGGGGGCCGACAGATACGCAGTATTTT. Encoded protein: CASSFNRGPTDTQYF.

This clonotype occurred a few times. This chain joins TRBV5-1 and TRBJ2-2, with a possible D match to TRBD1 (7 bases). The CDR3 spans 15 residues. V was cut by 7 bases and J by 2 bases, with 15 bases left in between. Germline V gene sequence: CDR1 SGHRS, CDR2 YFSETQ. The CDR3 loop reads CASCRGTLNTGELFF. The CDR3 coding sequence is TGCGCCAGCTGCAGGGGGACTCTCAACACCGGGGAGCTGTTTTTT.

The chain joins TRBV27 to TRBJ2-7; no clear D. Germline V lookup: CDR1 MNHEY, CDR2 SMNVEV (reference sequence). Trimming pared 4 bases from V and 0 bases from J, leaving 4 bases between. This CDR3 has 12 residues. The CDR3 DNA follows: TGTGCCAGCAGTTCCGCCTCCTACGAGCAGTACTTC. This codes for CASSSASYEQYF.

This chain uses TRBV29-1 with TRBJ1-4; 8 bases map to TRBD1. CDR1 is SQVTM and CDR2 is ANQGSEA in the germline V gene. The V and J ends lost 6 bases and 8 bases, in that order; junction bases with no gene match: 8. The CDR3 contains 13 residues. In DNA, the CDR3 is TGCAGCGTGACGACAGGGGCGGGGGAAAAACTGTTTTTT. Protein: CSVTTGAGEKLFF.

This clonotype showed up just a few times. V gene TRBV20-1 combines with J gene TRBJ2-2; D remains unclear. Between the trimmed V and J ends, which lost 3 bases and 1 base, there was a span of 12 bases. CDR1 and CDR2 from the germline V gene are DFQATT and SNEGSKA (reference sequence). The CDR3 runs to 15 residues. This CDR3 reads CSASRSVVNTGELFF. As DNA, the CDR3 is TGCAGTGCTAGTCGGTCGGTAGTGAACACCGGGGAGCTGTTTTTT.

The chain couples TRBV29-1 to TRBJ1-4; 9 bases fit TRBD1. J was trimmed by 6 bases and V by 5 bases; bases with no gene match: 4. CDR3 length: 13 amino acids. In germline, CDR1 is SQVTM, CDR2 ANQGSEA. The CDR3 region is CSVNRGRHEKLFF. CDR3 nucleotide sequence: TGCAGCGTTAACAGGGGGCGCCATGAAAAACTGTTTTTT.

This clonotype was counted at least ten times. The chain has TRBV5-1 and TRBJ1-3; D ambiguous. Trimming left V 4 bases short and J 1 base short, with 18 bases between. CDR3 length: 17 amino acids. In germline, CDR1 is SGHRS, CDR2 YFSETQ. The CDR3 nucleotides are TGCGCCAGCAGCCTTGGTCCTGGGTCAACATCTGGAAACACCATATATTTT. Translation gives CASSLGPGSTSGNTIYF.

Many counts were recorded for this clonotype. V and J are TRBV12-3 or TRBV12-4 and TRBJ1-2, with 9 bases aligning to TRBD1. Trimming at V came to 6 bases and at J to 8 bases, leaving 13 bases not matched to a gene. This CDR3 is 15 amino acids long. The CDR3 sequence: CASSDTGTGISGYTF. As DNA, the CDR3 is TGTGCCAGCAGCGATACTGGGACAGGGATCAGCGGCTACACCTTC.

The rearrangement links TRBV12-3 or TRBV12-4 to TRBJ1-1; 8 nucleotides line up with TRBD1. V shed 2 bases and J 3 bases; nucleotides not matched to a gene: 2. CDR3 length: 14 residues. The CDR3 region has the DNA TGTGCCAGCAGTTTAACAGGGGGTCACACTGAAGCTTTCTTT. Its translation is CASSLTGGHTEAFF.

This chain joins TRBV10-2 and TRBJ2-5, with a weak D call TRBD2 (6 bases). The CDR3 extends over 16 amino acids. V dropped 6 bases and J dropped 5 bases, with 22 bases sitting between them. Germline V gene data show CDR1 as WSHSY and CDR2 as SAAADI. The CDR3 DNA reads TGCGCCAGCAGCCTAGCTTACGGGAGTGGGACGGAGACCCAGTACTTC. Its protein is CASSLAYGSGTETQYF.

J is TRBJ1-2 and V is TRBV29-1; D not resolved. CDR1 is SQVTM and CDR2 is ANQGSEA in the germline V gene. The ends were cut back, 5 bases at V and 6 bases at J, with 13 bases in the middle. There are 12 residues in the CDR3. CDR3 loop: CSVLGQAHGYTF. The CDR3 region has the DNA TGCAGCGTTTTAGGGCAGGCGCATGGCTACACCTTC.

V is TRBV15 and J is TRBJ2-1, with D tentatively TRBD2 (6 bases). Germline V gene sequence: CDR1 LNHNV, CDR2 YYDKDF (reference sequence). V was clipped by 5 bases and J by 0 bases, with 11 bases between them. There are 15 residues in the CDR3. The CDR3 region is CATSGGVSSYNEQFF. CDR3 nucleotide sequence: TGTGCCACCAGCGGCGGGGTGAGCTCCTACAATGAGCAGTTCTTC.

This clonotype has a handful of counts. The chain combines TRBV3-1 with TRBJ1-5; D not certain. Trimming left V 3 bases short and J 6 bases short, with 12 bases between. The V gene's germline CDR1 is LGHDT and CDR2 YNNKEL (reference sequence). This CDR3 has 14 amino acids. Written as DNA, the CDR3 is TGTGCCAGCAGCCAGAGGCGTCGGGGTCAGCCCCAGCATTTT. It specifies CASSQRRRGQPQHF.